This T cell receptor beta chain was captured by sequencing in a study of shared clonotypes between healthy human individuals. Each of the donors was a healthy adult who was HIV-negative and had not had a recent acute infection or vaccination. Caucasian adults living in Nashville, Tennessee, provided all samples. V was pared by 0 bases and J by 0 bases, with 3 bases of the junction left unmatched. Per the germline V gene, CDR1 is SGHRS and CDR2 is YFSETQ. This CDR3 spans 15 amino acids. Details on this clone: This same CDR3 is encoded by further DNA sequences in the sample.

Libraries were prepared by immunoSEQ multiplex PCR; TCRdb keeps only in-frame clonotypes and omits some of them. Here the sample spans roughly 2.2 million clones, more than 80% being singletons. The TCR sequence derives from a man aged 18 to 29 in good health. Some clones in this sample may be carry-over from other donors' samples. The V gene is TRBV5-1, the J gene TRBJ2-7; 7 positions match TRBD1. What was sequenced was naive CD4+ T cells from PBMCs. As to subset: CD45RA+ positively selected. CDR3 protein: CASSLGGTDSYEQYF. CDR3 DNA: TGCGCCAGCAGCTTGGGGGGGACAGACTCCTACGAGCAGTACTTC.